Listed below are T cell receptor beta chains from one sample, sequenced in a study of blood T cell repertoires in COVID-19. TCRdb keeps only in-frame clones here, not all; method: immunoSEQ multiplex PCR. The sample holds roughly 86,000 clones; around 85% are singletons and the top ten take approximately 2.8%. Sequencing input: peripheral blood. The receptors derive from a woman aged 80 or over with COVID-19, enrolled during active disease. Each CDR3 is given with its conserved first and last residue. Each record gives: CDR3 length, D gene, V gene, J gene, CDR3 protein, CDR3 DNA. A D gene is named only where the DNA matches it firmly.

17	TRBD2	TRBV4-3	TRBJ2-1	CASSRRLAGGPYNEQFF	TGCGCCAGCAGCCGACGACTAGCGGGGGGGCCATACAATGAGCAGTTCTTC
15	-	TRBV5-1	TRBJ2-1	CASRPRPSANNEQFF	TGCGCCAGCAGGCCACGGCCCAGCGCCAACAATGAGCAGTTCTTC
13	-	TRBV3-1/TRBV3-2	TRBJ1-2	CASSQVWAYGYTF	TGTGCCAGCAGCCAAGTGTGGGCCTATGGCTACACCTTC
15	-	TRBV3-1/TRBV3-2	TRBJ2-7	CASSPPGSLSYEQYF	TGTGCCAGCAGCCCCCCAGGGTCCCTCTCCTACGAGCAGTACTTC
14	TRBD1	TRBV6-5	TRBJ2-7	CASSYRDSSYEQYF	TGTGCCAGCAGTTACCGGGACAGCTCCTACGAGCAGTACTTC
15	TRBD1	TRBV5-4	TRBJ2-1	CASSWAGGAYNEQFF	TGTGCCAGCAGCTGGGCAGGGGGAGCCTACAATGAGCAGTTCTTC
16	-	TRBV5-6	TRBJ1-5	CASSWLDSYSNQPQHF	TGTGCCAGCAGCTGGCTGGACAGTTATAGCAATCAGCCCCAGCATTTT
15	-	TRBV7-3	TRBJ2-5	CASSLGGTGMETQYF	TGTGCCAGCAGCTTAGGGGGCACAGGGATGGAGACCCAGTACTTC
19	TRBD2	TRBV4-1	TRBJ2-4	CASSQTGLAGGLAKNIQYF	TGCGCCAGCAGCCAAACGGGACTAGCGGGAGGGCTAGCCAAAAACATTCAGTACTTC
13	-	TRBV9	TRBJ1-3	CASSARVGNTIYF	TGTGCCAGCAGCGCCAGGGTTGGAAACACCATATATTTT
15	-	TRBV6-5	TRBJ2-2	CASSYYDSYTGELFF	TGTGCCAGCAGTTACTATGACAGCTACACCGGGGAGCTGTTTTTT
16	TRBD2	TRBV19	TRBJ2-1	CASSPGTSGGYNEQFF	TGTGCCAGTAGTCCCGGGACTAGCGGGGGGTACAATGAGCAGTTCTTC
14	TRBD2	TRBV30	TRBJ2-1	CAWSSSGRAGEQFF	TGTGCCTGGAGCTCTAGCGGGAGGGCCGGTGAGCAGTTCTTC
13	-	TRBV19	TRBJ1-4	CASRQGINEKLFF	TGTGCCAGTAGGCAGGGGATTAATGAAAAACTGTTTTTT